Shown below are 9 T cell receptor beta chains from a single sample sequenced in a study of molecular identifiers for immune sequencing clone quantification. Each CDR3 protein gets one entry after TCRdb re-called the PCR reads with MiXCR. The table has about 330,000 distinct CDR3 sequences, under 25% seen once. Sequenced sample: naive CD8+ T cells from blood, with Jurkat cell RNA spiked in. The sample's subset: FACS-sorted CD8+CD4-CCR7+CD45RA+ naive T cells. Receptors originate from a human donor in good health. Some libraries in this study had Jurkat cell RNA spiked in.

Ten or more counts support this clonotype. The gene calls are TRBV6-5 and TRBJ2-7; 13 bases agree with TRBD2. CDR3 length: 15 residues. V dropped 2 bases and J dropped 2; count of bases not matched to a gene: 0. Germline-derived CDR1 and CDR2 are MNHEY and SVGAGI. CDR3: CASSYGLAGAYEQYF. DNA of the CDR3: TGTGCCAGCAGTTACGGACTAGCGGGGGCCTACGAGCAGTACTTC.

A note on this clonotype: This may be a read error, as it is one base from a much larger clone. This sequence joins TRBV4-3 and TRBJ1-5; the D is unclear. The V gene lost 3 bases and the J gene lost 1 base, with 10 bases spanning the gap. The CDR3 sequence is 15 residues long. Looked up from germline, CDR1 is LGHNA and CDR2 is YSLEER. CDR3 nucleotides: TGCGCCAGCAGCCATGATCCAGGCAGCAATCAGCCCCAGCATTTT. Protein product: CASSHDPGSNQPQHF.

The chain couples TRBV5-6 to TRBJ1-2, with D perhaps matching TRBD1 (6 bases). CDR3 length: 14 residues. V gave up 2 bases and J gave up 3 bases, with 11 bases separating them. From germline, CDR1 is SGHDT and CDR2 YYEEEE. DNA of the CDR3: TGTGCCAGCAGCTTAATACAGGGTCACTATGGCTACACCTTC. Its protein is CASSLIQGHYGYTF.

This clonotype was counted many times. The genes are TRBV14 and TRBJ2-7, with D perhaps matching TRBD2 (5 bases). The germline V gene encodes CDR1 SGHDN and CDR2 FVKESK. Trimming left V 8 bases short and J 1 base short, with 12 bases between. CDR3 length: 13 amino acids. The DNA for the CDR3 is TGTGCCAGCGGGAGCTTAGGGTCCTACGAGCAGTACTTC. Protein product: CASGSLGSYEQYF.

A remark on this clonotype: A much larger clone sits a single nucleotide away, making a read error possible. The CDR3 spells CASNTEHQSEAFF. As DNA, the CDR3 is TGTGCCAGCAACACCGAACACCAGAGTGAAGCTTTCTTT. The rearrangement uses TRBV7-9 and TRBJ1-1; D is uncertain. The CDR3 extends over 13 amino acids. Deletions cut 7 bases from V and 7 bases from J, with 16 bases between. Germline loops: CDR1 SEHNR, CDR2 FQNEAQ (reference sequence).

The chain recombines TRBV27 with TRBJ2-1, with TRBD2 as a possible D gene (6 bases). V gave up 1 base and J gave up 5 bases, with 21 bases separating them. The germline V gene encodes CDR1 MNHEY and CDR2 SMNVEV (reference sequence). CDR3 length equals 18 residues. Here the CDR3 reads CASSLLIRLSGDHNEQFF. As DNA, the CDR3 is TGTGCCAGCAGTTTATTGATTAGACTTTCGGGGGACCACAATGAGCAGTTCTTC.

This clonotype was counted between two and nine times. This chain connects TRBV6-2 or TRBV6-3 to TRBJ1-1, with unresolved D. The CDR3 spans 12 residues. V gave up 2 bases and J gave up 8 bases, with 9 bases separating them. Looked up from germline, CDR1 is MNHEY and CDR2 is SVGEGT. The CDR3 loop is CASSYGYGEAFF. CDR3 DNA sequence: TGTGCCAGCAGTTACGGGTATGGCGAAGCTTTCTTT.

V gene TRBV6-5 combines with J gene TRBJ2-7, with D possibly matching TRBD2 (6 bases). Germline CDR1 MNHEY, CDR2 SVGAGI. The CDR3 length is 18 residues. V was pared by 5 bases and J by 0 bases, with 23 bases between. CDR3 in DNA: TGTGCCAGCAGTAGCCTGGGGGGTGGAAAGGGAAGCTCCTACGAGCAGTACTTC. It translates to CASSSLGGGKGSSYEQYF.

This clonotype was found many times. In DNA, the CDR3 is TGTGCCAGCAGCTTAGCGAGTAGCGTTGCTGGCGGGGAGCTGTTTTTT. Protein: CASSLASSVAGGELFF. The chain combines TRBV7-2 with TRBJ2-2; perhaps TRBD2 as D (5 bases). CDR1 is SGHTA, CDR2 FQGNSA, per germline. Trimming shortened V by 0 bases and J by 7 bases, and 15 bases separated the two germline ends. The CDR3 extends over 16 amino acids.